Below are 24 T cell receptor beta chains sequenced from a single sample in a study of T cell responses to AZD1222 COVID-19 vaccine. Generated by immunoSEQ multiplex PCR, the TCRdb table keeps only in-frame clones and is missing some. The table shows tens of thousands of clones, with about 88% occurring only once. The source material was peripheral blood, sampled on day 0 of AZD1222 vaccination. The source of these receptors is an adult in good health.

The chain carries TRBV5-1 and TRBJ2-3; TRBD2 agrees at 14 bases. Germline CDR1 reads SGHRS; CDR2 reads YFSETQ. This CDR3 is 16 amino acids long. Trimming removed 6 bases from V and 0 bases from J; junction bases left unmatched: 3. The CDR3 region is CASKGLAGASTDTQYF. DNA for the CDR3: TGCGCCAGCAAGGGACTAGCGGGAGCTAGCACAGATACGCAGTATTTT.

As regards this clone: Compared with germline, one end of the junction differs, possibly owing to a read error. The J gene is TRBJ2-7, the V gene TRBV6-2 or TRBV6-3; D possibly corresponds to TRBD2 (6 bases). The CDR3 spans 14 residues. Looked up from germline, CDR1 is MNHEY and CDR2 is SVGEGT. The CDR3 loop is CASSHSGEAHEQYF. For the CDR3, the DNA is TGTGCCAGCAGTCACTCCGGGGAGGCCCACGAGCAGTACTTC.

The chain uses TRBV12-3 or TRBV12-4 and TRBJ2-7; the D gene is possibly TRBD1 (5 bases). V was trimmed by 8 bases and J by 3 bases, leaving 8 bases between them. The CDR3 sequence is 11 residues long. The CDR3 bases are TGTGCCAGCGGACAAAACTACGAGCAGTACTTC. This codes for CASGQNYEQYF.

This sequence joins TRBV5-6 and TRBJ1-6, with D perhaps matching TRBD1 (6 bases). The V and J ends lost 5 bases and 14 bases respectively, with 17 bases between them. Looked up from germline, CDR1 is SGHDT and CDR2 is YYEEEE. This CDR3 region has 13 residues. CDR3 amino acids: CASRPGHLMALHF. In nucleotides, the CDR3 is TGTGCCAGCAGACCGGGACATCTCATGGCCCTCCACTTT.

This rearrangement joins TRBV18 to TRBJ2-3; tentative D call: TRBD1 (6 bases). Germline-derived CDR1 and CDR2 are KGHSH and LQKENI. The CDR3 has 16 amino acids. Trimming took 3 bases from V and 0 from J, leaving 13 bases between them. The CDR3, as DNA: TGTGCCAGCTCACCGGCAGGGGCCTATAGCACAGATACGCAGTATTTT. It encodes CASSPAGAYSTDTQYF.

This chain connects TRBV11-3 to TRBJ1-6; 8 positions match TRBD1. CDR3 size: 13 residues. The trim removed 5 bases at V and 10 bases at J, leaving 4 bases unmatched. The germline CDR1 and CDR2 sequences are SGHNT and YENEEA. CDR3 residues: CASSKTGVSPLHF. CDR3 in DNA: TGTGCCAGCAGCAAGACAGGGGTGTCACCCCTCCACTTT. Looking up the rest from reference TRBV11-3 and TRBJ1-6 gives the full variable domain: EAGVVQSPRYKIIEKKQPVAFWCNPISGHNTLYWYLQNLGQGPELLIRYENEEAVDDSQLPKDRFSAERLKGVDSTLKIQPAELGDSAVYLCASSKTGVSPLHFGNGTRLTVT.

This chain uses TRBV15 with TRBJ2-1; D tentatively fits TRBD1 or TRBD2 (5 bases each). V dropped 1 base and J dropped 0 bases, with 7 bases sitting between them. The CDR3 is made up of 15 amino acids. The germline CDR1 and CDR2 sequences are LNHNV and YYDKDF (reference sequence). The CDR3 loop is CATSRAGTSYNEQFF. The CDR3 region has the DNA TGTGCCACCAGCAGAGCCGGGACCTCCTACAATGAGCAGTTCTTC.

The chain employs TRBV5-4 and TRBJ1-3, with D unresolved. V gave up 3 bases and J gave up 0 bases, with 16 bases separating them. Germline lookup yields CDR1 SGHNT and CDR2 YYREEE (reference sequence). This CDR3 spans 17 amino acids. CDR3 nucleotides: TGTGCCAGCAGCTCCGACCTCGGAGGAAGCTCTGGAAACACCATATATTTT. Translation gives CASSSDLGGSSGNTIYF.

The CDR3 here is CASRHRTSGSQTQYF. CDR3 nucleotide sequence: TGTGCCAGCAGGCATAGGACTAGCGGGAGTCAGACCCAGTACTTC. The rearrangement links TRBV6-5 to TRBJ2-5; 13 nucleotides agree with TRBD2. The CDR3 extends over 15 amino acids. Germline CDR1 and CDR2: MNHEY and SVGAGI. V lost 6 bases to trimming and J lost 6 bases; unmatched junction nucleotides: 7.

The chain recombines TRBV5-1 with TRBJ2-1, with TRBD2 matching over 15 bases. From germline, CDR1 is SGHRS and CDR2 YFSETQ. CDR3 length: 15 amino acids. Trimming took 5 bases from V and 7 from J; bases not matched to a gene: 4. The CDR3 DNA reads as TGCGCCAGCAGTCGGACTAGCGGGGGGGCGAATGAGCAGTTCTTC. Its translation: CASSRTSGGANEQFF.

This chain uses TRBV11-2 with TRBJ2-1; D ambiguous. CDR1 SGHAT and CDR2 FQNNGV come from the germline V gene. The length of the CDR3 is 16 residues. Trimming stripped 2 bases from V and 0 bases from J, with 11 bases between. For the CDR3, the DNA is TGTGCCAGCAGCTTATTCGGCGGCAACTCCTACAATGAGCAGTTCTTC. This encodes CASSLFGGNSYNEQFF.

This chain uses TRBV20-1 with TRBJ1-2; D gene uncertain. The CDR3 runs to 13 residues. V was shortened by 3 bases and J by 5 bases, with 13 bases between the two germline ends. Germline CDR1 DFQATT, CDR2 SNEGSKA (reference sequence). The CDR3 loop reads CSASLTVRYGYTF. CDR3 nucleotides: TGCAGTGCTAGTCTCACGGTTCGGTATGGCTACACCTTC.

The chain carries TRBV6-5 and TRBJ2-2; 7 bases are shared with TRBD1. Germline assignment: CDR1 MNHEY and CDR2 SVGAGI. J was trimmed by 4 bases and V by 6 bases; bases with no gene match: 8. CDR3 length: 15 residues. The CDR3 here is CASRLRDRITGELFF. DNA of the CDR3: TGTGCCAGCAGACTCCGGGACAGAATCACCGGGGAGCTGTTTTTT.

The chain has TRBV9 and TRBJ2-3, with 7 bases fitting TRBD2. The trim removed 1 base at V and 3 bases at J, leaving 11 bases unmatched. Germline CDR1 and CDR2: SGDLS and YYNGEE. The length of the CDR3 is 17 residues. The CDR3 DNA follows: TGTGCCAGCAGCGTATTCGCGGGGGATCTTCAGACAGATACGCAGTATTTT. Its protein product is CASSVFAGDLQTDTQYF.

This clone was seen a single time. The V and J genes are TRBV6-5 and TRBJ1-6, with TRBD1 as a possible D gene (6 bases). CDR1 is MNHEY, CDR2 SVGAGI, per germline. The CDR3 totals 13 residues. The V gene lost 10 bases and the J gene lost 9 bases, with 16 bases spanning the gap. CDR3 DNA: TGTGCCACCGGCGGGGGGGCAGGTTCACCCCTCCACTTT. Translated: CATGGGAGSPLHF.

The CDR3 loop is CASRPPGRQPQHF. Here the CDR3 DNA reads TGTGCCAGCAGACCCCCGGGGCGTCAGCCCCAGCATTTT. The chain is built from TRBV28 and TRBJ1-5; weak D call: TRBD1 (5 bases). V lost 6 bases and J lost 6, with 12 bases in between. The CDR3 loop spans 13 amino acids. Germline loops: CDR1 MDHEN, CDR2 SYDVKM.

This clone was seen a single time. The J gene is TRBJ1-6, the V gene TRBV9; D remains ambiguous. Trimming pared 3 bases from V and 9 bases from J, leaving 10 bases between. Germline CDR1 reads SGDLS; CDR2 reads YYNGEE. There are 13 residues in the CDR3. The CDR3, as DNA: TGTGCCAGCAGCGGGGGAGCGGGTTCACCCCTCCACTTT. The encoded protein is CASSGGAGSPLHF.

V gene TRBV28 combines with J gene TRBJ1-5; D is unclear. Germline loops: CDR1 MDHEN, CDR2 SYDVKM. This CDR3 is built from 12 residues. V was cut by 7 bases and J by 3 bases, with 7 bases left in between. Here the CDR3 reads CASIGPNQPQHF. DNA of the CDR3: TGTGCCAGCATAGGACCCAATCAGCCCCAGCATTTT.

The chain uses TRBV18 and TRBJ1-1; 10 bases match TRBD1. This CDR3 has 16 amino acids. CDR1 and CDR2 from the germline V gene are KGHSH and LQKENI. The J segment lost 5 bases and the V segment lost 3 bases, leaving 9 bases of the junction unmatched. CDR3: CASSPARQGALTEAFF. DNA of the CDR3: TGTGCCAGCTCACCGGCAAGACAGGGGGCTCTTACTGAAGCTTTCTTT.

Only a few counts were recorded for this clone. In DNA form, the CDR3 reads TGTGCCAGCAGCGCCGGACAGGGGAGAAGGACAGATACGCAGTATTTT. Its translation: CASSAGQGRRTDTQYF. The rearrangement joins TRBV5-4 to TRBJ2-3; 9 bases are a match to TRBD1. Germline loops: CDR1 SGHNT, CDR2 YYREEE (reference sequence). The CDR3 is 16 amino acids. Trimming removed 4 bases from V and 3 bases from J; junction bases left unmatched: 9.

V is TRBV7-9 and J is TRBJ1-1; a possible D gene is TRBD1 (6 bases). The V end was cut by 6 bases, the J end by 1 base, with 9 bases between. The CDR3 sequence is 13 residues long. CDR1 SEHNR and CDR2 FQNEAQ come from the germline V gene (reference sequence). CDR3 in amino acids: CASSEGGNTEAFF. The CDR3 DNA follows: TGTGCCAGCAGTGAGGGGGGGAACACTGAAGCTTTCTTT.

CDR3 region: CASSVGGISGNTIYF. The DNA of the CDR3 is TGTGCCAGCAGTGTAGGGGGCATCTCTGGAAACACCATATATTTT. The chain couples TRBV2 to TRBJ1-3, with TRBD1 identical over 7 bases. The CDR3 totals 15 residues. Losses at the gene ends were 4 bases for V and 0 bases for J; bases not matched to a gene: 3. Looked up from germline, CDR1 is SNHLY and CDR2 is FYNNEI.

The J gene is TRBJ2-5, the V gene TRBV7-9; TRBD2 matches 8 bases. This CDR3 spans 16 amino acids. Trimming at V came to 0 bases and at J to 1 base, leaving 4 bases not matched to a gene. Per germline, CDR1 SEHNR and CDR2 FQNEAQ (reference sequence). DNA for the CDR3: TGTGCCAGCAGCTTAGCCCCGGGGGGGTTCCAAGAGACCCAGTACTTC. This codes for CASSLAPGGFQETQYF.

The count of this clone is one. V gene TRBV7-3 combines with J gene TRBJ2-1; 8 bases agree with TRBD2. Unmatched junction bases numbered 5, after V lost 2 bases and J lost 5 bases. The CDR3 is 15 amino acids. Per germline, CDR1 SGHTA and CDR2 FQGTGA. CDR3 residues: CASSLRLAGHNEQFF. The CDR3 region has the DNA TGTGCCAGCAGCTTACGGCTAGCGGGCCACAATGAGCAGTTCTTC.